The 19 T cell receptor beta chains in this list originate from one sample, sequenced in a study of blood T cells in healthy people across ages. Next came a second PCR, run for about 7 to 12 cycles, which used a sample-barcoded 5' primer along with a J-beta primer mix. MiXCR, run by TCRdb on the 5' RACE reads, gives a single entry per CDR3 protein. The sample lists about 780,000 distinct CDR3 sequences, about 45% occurring once. The sequencing sample was made of blood. The receptors were sampled from an older man in good health.

The V and J genes are TRBV12-3 or TRBV12-4 and TRBJ1-1; 9 positions match TRBD1. Trimming at V came to 4 bases and at J to 12 bases, leaving 9 bases not matched to a gene. This CDR3 has 13 residues. The chain's CDR3 is CASSSLQGALPFF. The CDR3 nucleotides are TGTGCCAGCAGTTCCCTACAGGGGGCGCTTCCTTTCTTT.

The chain is built from TRBV6-6 and TRBJ1-1; weak D call: TRBD1 (6 bases). The CDR3 is made up of 13 amino acids. Looked up from germline, CDR1 is MNHNY and CDR2 is SVGAGI (reference sequence). The ends were cut back, 8 bases at V and 6 bases at J, with 16 bases in the middle. The CDR3 DNA is TGTGCCAGCGGGGGGCCTGAAGATGCTGAAGCTTTCTTT. It yields the protein CASGGPEDAEAFF.

A word on this clonotype: One end of the junction fails to match germline, which may point to a read error. This sequence joins TRBV28 and TRBJ2-1; D perhaps matches TRBD1 (5 bases). Germline V gene sequence: CDR1 MDHEN, CDR2 SYDVKM. This CDR3 contains 14 residues. The CDR3 is CASRTPSDSIEQFF. CDR3 nucleotides: TGCGCCAGCAGAACCCCATCAGACAGTATTGAGCAGTTCTTC. Full variable domain (outside the CDR3, taken from reference TRBV28 and TRBJ2-1): DVKVTQSSRYLVKRTGEKVFLECVQDMDHENMFWYRQDPGLGLRLIYFSYDVKMKEKGDIPEGYSVSREKKERFSLILESASTNQTSMYLCASRTPSDSIEQFFGPGTRLTVL.

The chain is built from TRBV9 and TRBJ2-7, with 7 bases fitting TRBD2. Germline V CDR1 and CDR2: SGDLS, YYNGEE. Germline trimming cut 3 bases from V and 2 bases from J; bases unmatched to any gene: 5. This CDR3 is 14 amino acids long. As DNA, the CDR3 is TGTGCCAGCAGCGGGGGGGGACTTACCTACGAGCAGTACTTC. This encodes CASSGGGLTYEQYF.

This rearrangement joins TRBV20-1 to TRBJ1-1, with D unresolved. The CDR3 totals 15 residues. Germline CDR1 and CDR2: DFQATT and SNEGSKA (reference sequence). The V end lost 3 bases, the J end lost 2 bases, and 16 bases lay between the germline ends. CDR3 bases: TGCAGTGCTAGCCCTTCTCGGACGGTAAACACTGAAGCTTTCTTT. Translated: CSASPSRTVNTEAFF.

This clonotype was observed a handful of times. The chain recombines TRBV6-1 with TRBJ2-3; TRBD2 agrees at 13 bases. The V gene's germline CDR1 is MNHNS and CDR2 SASEGT. This CDR3 has 15 amino acids. J gave up 5 bases and V 4 bases, and 3 bases lay outside the gene matches. Written as DNA, the CDR3 is TGTGCCAGCAGTGTCACTAGCGGGAGGGAAGATACGCAGTATTTT. It translates to CASSVTSGREDTQYF.

The rearrangement joins TRBV12-3 or TRBV12-4 to TRBJ2-3; tentative D call: TRBD1 (6 bases). The V end lost 5 bases, the J end lost 6 bases, and 12 bases lay between the germline ends. The CDR3 covers 13 residues. The CDR3 DNA reads as TGTGCCAGCAGTATAGACAGGCGGGATACGCAGTATTTT. It codes for CASSIDRRDTQYF.

This rearrangement joins TRBV11-1 to TRBJ2-2; D may be TRBD2 (6 bases). CDR1 SGHAT and CDR2 FQDESV come from the germline V gene (reference sequence). V was pared by 5 bases and J by 6 bases, with 10 bases between. This CDR3 has 13 residues. CDR3 in amino acids: CASSGGAPGELFF. In nucleotides, the CDR3 is TGTGCCAGCAGCGGCGGGGCTCCCGGGGAGCTGTTTTTT.

The chain combines TRBV6-1 with TRBJ1-2, with D possibly being TRBD1 (5 bases). V was shortened by 2 bases and J by 13 bases, with 11 bases between the two germline ends. This CDR3 contains 11 residues. Looked up from germline, CDR1 is MNHNS and CDR2 is SASEGT. The CDR3 region has the DNA TGTGCCAGCAGTGAATGGGGGACGGTCACCTTC. Protein product: CASSEWGTVTF.

The CDR3 DNA follows: TGCAGTGCTAGCGACTACCGCCGGAGCACAGATACGCAGTATTTT. Protein product: CSASDYRRSTDTQYF. The chain couples TRBV20-1 to TRBJ2-3, with D possibly being TRBD2 (5 bases). The ends were cut back, 3 bases at V and 0 bases at J, with 13 bases in the middle. CDR3 length: 15 amino acids. The germline V gene encodes CDR1 DFQATT and CDR2 SNEGSKA (reference sequence).

The chain carries TRBV12-3 or TRBV12-4 and TRBJ2-5; possibly TRBD1 or TRBD2 for D (5 bases each). V was shortened by 1 base and J by 4 bases, with 13 bases between the two germline ends. This CDR3 is 15 amino acids long. In DNA, the CDR3 is TGTGCCAGCAGTTTAGGTAGCGCCCAGGGAGAGACCCAGTACTTC. It codes for CASSLGSAQGETQYF.

The CDR3 is CASSIAHRFTGRVSSYEQYF. CDR3 nucleotide sequence: TGTGCCAGTAGTATAGCCCATCGGTTTACTGGCAGGGTAAGCTCCTACGAGCAGTACTTC. The rearrangement joins TRBV19 to TRBJ2-7; TRBD1 is a possible D gene (5 bases). Germline V gene data show CDR1 as LNHDA and CDR2 as SQIVND (reference sequence). Deletions cut 1 base from V and 0 bases from J, with 25 bases between. This CDR3 is 20 amino acids long.

This chain connects TRBV20-1 to TRBJ2-5; 8 bases fit TRBD2. Germline assignment: CDR1 DFQATT and CDR2 SNEGSKA (reference sequence). The CDR3 is 13 residues long. The CDR3 spells CSLGRGDQETQYF. CDR3 DNA: TGCAGCCTCGGGAGGGGTGACCAAGAGACCCAGTACTTC.

The V and J genes are TRBV7-2 and TRBJ2-5; tentatively, D is TRBD1 (5 bases). The CDR3 runs to 16 residues. Per germline, CDR1 SGHTA and CDR2 FQGNSA. The V and J ends lost 3 bases and 2 bases respectively, with 16 bases between them. The CDR3 sequence is CASSFSRRGGQETQYF. CDR3 bases: TGTGCCAGCAGCTTTTCGAGAAGGGGTGGGCAAGAGACCCAGTACTTC. The full variable domain, rest sourced from reference TRBV7-2 and TRBJ2-5, is GAGVSQSPSNKVTEKGKDVELRCDPISGHTALYWYRQSLGQGLEFLIYFQGNSAPDKSGLPSDRFSAERTGGSVSTLTIQRTQQEDSAVYLCASSFSRRGGQETQYFGPGTRLLVL.

The V call is TRBV28, the J call TRBJ2-1, with D unclear. The length of the CDR3 is 18 residues. V dropped 4 bases and J dropped 0 bases, with 19 bases sitting between them. Germline-derived CDR1 and CDR2 are MDHEN and SYDVKM. CDR3 DNA: TGTGCCAGCAGTTCGCCCCTACAAGTTCCTAGCTCCTACAATGAGCAGTTCTTC. The encoded protein is CASSSPLQVPSSYNEQFF.

This clonotype was recorded a few times. The chain employs TRBV7-2 and TRBJ2-7; TRBD2 aligns across 11 bases. Germline loops: CDR1 SGHTA, CDR2 FQGNSA. This CDR3 is built from 15 residues. V shed 0 bases, J shed 4 bases, and the junction held 2 bases outside the gene matches. CDR3 sequence: CASSLATSGAYEQYF. The CDR3 nucleotides read TGTGCCAGCAGCTTAGCGACTAGCGGGGCTTACGAGCAGTACTTC. The variable domain in full, completed from reference TRBV7-2 and TRBJ2-7, reads GAGVSQSPSNKVTEKGKDVELRCDPISGHTALYWYRQSLGQGLEFLIYFQGNSAPDKSGLPSDRFSAERTGGSVSTLTIQRTQQEDSAVYLCASSLATSGAYEQYFGPGTRLTVT.

About this clonotype: A much larger clone lies a single base off, so this may be a read error. The chain joins TRBV7-8 to TRBJ2-4, with 10 bases fitting TRBD2. With the DNA end fitting TRBJ2-7 better, the J assignment may be wrong. Germline-derived CDR1 and CDR2 are SGHVS and FQNEAQ. The CDR3 consists of 16 residues. The CDR3 sequence is CAGSKTASGSTYEQYF. The CDR3 DNA reads as TGTGCCGGCAGCAAAACGGCTAGCGGGAGTACCTACGAGCAGTACTTC.

The chain employs TRBV12-3 or TRBV12-4 and TRBJ2-3; 8 bases align to TRBD2. The CDR3 has 14 residues. V dropped 7 bases and J dropped 4; count of bases not matched to a gene: 7. The DNA for the CDR3 is TGTGCCAGCACAAACAGCGGGGGCTCAGATACGCAGTATTTT. Protein: CASTNSGGSDTQYF.

This clonotype has only a few counts. This chain links TRBV4-3 with TRBJ2-3; 12 bases align to TRBD1. The trim removed 1 base at V and 8 bases at J, leaving 7 bases unmatched. The CDR3 length is 16 residues. The V gene's germline CDR1 is LGHNA and CDR2 YSLEER. This CDR3 is CASSQGVGQGAITQYF. For the CDR3, the DNA is TGCGCCAGCAGCCAAGGAGTGGGACAGGGGGCCATTACGCAGTATTTT.